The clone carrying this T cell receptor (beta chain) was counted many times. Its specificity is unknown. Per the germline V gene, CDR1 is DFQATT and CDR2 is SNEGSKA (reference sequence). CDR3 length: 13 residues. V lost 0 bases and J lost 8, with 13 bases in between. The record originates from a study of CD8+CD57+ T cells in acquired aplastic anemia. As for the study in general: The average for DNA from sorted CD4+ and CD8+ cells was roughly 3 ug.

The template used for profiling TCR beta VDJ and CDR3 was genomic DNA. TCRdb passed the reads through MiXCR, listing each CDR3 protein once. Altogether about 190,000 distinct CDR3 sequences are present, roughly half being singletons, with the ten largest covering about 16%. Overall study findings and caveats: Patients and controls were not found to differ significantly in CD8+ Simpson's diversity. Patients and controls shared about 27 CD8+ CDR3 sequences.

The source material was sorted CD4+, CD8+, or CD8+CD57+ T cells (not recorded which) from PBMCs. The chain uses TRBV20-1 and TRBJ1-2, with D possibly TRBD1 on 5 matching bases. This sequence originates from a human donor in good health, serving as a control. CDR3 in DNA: TGCAGTGCTAGAGATGAGGGGCTCTGGGGCTACACCTTC. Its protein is CSARDEGLWGYTF.